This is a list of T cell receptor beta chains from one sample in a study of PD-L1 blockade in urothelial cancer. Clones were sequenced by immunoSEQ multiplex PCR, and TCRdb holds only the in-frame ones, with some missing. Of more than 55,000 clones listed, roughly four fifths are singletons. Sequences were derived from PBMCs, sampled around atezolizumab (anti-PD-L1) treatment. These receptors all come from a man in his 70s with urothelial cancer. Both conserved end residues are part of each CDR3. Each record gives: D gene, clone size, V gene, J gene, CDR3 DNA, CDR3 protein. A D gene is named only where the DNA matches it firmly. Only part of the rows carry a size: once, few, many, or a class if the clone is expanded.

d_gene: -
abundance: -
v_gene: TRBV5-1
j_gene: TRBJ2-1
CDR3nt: TGCGCCAGCTCTGAAGCGGGCTTCTCCTACAATGAGCAGTTCTTC
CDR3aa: CASSEAGFSYNEQFF

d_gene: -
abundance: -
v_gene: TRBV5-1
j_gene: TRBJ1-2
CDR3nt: TGCGCCAGCAGCTGGGAAGTGAGGGGAGGGGGCTACACCTTC
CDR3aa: CASSWEVRGGGYTF

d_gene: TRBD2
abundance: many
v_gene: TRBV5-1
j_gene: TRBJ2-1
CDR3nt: TGCGCCAGCAGCTTGGGAGCGGGAGGCTACAATGAGCAGTTCTTC
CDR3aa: CASSLGAGGYNEQFF

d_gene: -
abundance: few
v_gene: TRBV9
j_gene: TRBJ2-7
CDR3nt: TGTGCCAGCAGCGTAGGGGTCGGGAGTAACTACGAGCAGTACTTC
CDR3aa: CASSVGVGSNYEQYF

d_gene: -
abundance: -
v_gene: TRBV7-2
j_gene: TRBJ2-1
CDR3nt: TGTGCCAGCAGCCCCTCCCTCCTCAATGAGCAGTTCTTC
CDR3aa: CASSPSLLNEQFF

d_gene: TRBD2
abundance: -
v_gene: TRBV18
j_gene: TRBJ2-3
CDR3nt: TGTGCCAGCTCACCCTTATTAGCGGGAAGCGATACGCAGTATTTT
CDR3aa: CASSPLLAGSDTQYF

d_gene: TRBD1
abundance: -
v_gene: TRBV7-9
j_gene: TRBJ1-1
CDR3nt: TGTGCCAGCAGCTTAGGACAGGGGATCACTGAAGCTTTCTTT
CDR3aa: CASSLGQGITEAFF

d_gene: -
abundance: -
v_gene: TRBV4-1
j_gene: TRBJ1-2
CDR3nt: TGCGCCAGCAGCCAAGTCGGCGGTGGACTCTATGGCTACACCTTC
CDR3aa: CASSQVGGGLYGYTF

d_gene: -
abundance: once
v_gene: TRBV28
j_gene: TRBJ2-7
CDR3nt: TGTGCCAGCAGGGGGTCTGCTCGGACGGGGTCCTACGAGCAGTACTTC
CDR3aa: CASRGSARTGSYEQYF

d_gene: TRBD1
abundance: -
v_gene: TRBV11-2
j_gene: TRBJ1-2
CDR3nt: TGTGCCAGCAGCTACCGGGACAGGGATTACCTTCGGTATGGCTACACCTTC
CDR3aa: CASSYRDRDYLRYGYTF

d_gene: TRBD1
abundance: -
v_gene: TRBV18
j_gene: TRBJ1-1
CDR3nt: TGTGCCAGCTCACTAGGGACAGGGGAGTTGGGCACTGAAGCTTTCTTT
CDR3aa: CASSLGTGELGTEAFF

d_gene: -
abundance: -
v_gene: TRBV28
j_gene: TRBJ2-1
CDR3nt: TGTGCCAGCACCGGGTGGGGGCTCTACAATGAGCAGTTCTTC
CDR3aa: CASTGWGLYNEQFF

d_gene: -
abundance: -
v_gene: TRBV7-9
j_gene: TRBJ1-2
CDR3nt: TGTGCCAGCAGCTCTTATAACTATGGCTACACCTTC
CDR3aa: CASSSYNYGYTF

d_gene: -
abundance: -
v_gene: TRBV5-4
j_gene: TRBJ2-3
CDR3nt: TGTGCCAGCAGCCCCCCGTTAGTGAGGGATACGCAGTATTTT
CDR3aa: CASSPPLVRDTQYF

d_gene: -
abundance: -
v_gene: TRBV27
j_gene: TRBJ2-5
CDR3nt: TGTGCCAGCGGTTTAGCGCGGGCGGAGACCCAGTACTTC
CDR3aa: CASGLARAETQYF

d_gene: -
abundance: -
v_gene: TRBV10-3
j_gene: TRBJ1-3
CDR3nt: TGTGCCATCAGTGGGACTGAAGTAAGGGAAAACACCATATATTTT
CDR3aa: CAISGTEVRENTIYF

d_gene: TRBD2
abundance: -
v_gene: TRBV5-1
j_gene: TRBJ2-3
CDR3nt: TGCGCCAGCAGCTTGGTTAGCGGGAGTTTAAGGAGCACAGATACGCAGTATTTT
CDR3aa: CASSLVSGSLRSTDTQYF

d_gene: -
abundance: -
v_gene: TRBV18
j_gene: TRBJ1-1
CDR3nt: TGTGCCAGCTCACGCGCCGCCGGGGATTTCGCTGAAGCTTTCTTT
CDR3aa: CASSRAAGDFAEAFF

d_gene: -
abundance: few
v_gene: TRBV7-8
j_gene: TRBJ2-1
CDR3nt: TGTGCCAGCAGCTTACCTAGATTGCCCGTACTCAATGAGCAGTTCTTC
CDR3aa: CASSLPRLPVLNEQFF

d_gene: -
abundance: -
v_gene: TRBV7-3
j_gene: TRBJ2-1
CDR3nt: TGTGCCAGCAGCTTATCCGACGAGTTGGAGAAGTTCTTC
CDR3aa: CASSLSDELEKFF

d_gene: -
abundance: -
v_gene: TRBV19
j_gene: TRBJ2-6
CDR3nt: TGTGCCAGTAAAAGTAGTAGGCAGGGCTACTCTGGGGCCAACGTCCTGACTTTC
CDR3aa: CASKSSRQGYSGANVLTF

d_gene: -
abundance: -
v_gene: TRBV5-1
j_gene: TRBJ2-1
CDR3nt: TGCGCCAGCAGCTTGGTTTCGTCCTACAATGAGCAGTTCTTC
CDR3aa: CASSLVSSYNEQFF

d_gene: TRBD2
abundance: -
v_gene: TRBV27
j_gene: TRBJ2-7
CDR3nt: TGTGCCAGCAGACCCGCGGGGGAGTGGCCCTACGAGCAGTACTTC
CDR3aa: CASRPAGEWPYEQYF

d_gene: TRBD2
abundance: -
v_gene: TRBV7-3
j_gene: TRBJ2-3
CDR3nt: TGTGCCAGCAGCCTCATAGCGGGAACCACAGATACGCAGTATTTT
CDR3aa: CASSLIAGTTDTQYF

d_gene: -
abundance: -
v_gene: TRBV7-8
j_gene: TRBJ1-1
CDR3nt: TGTGCCAGCAGCGTTGGACAGAACACTGAAGCTTTCTTT
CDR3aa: CASSVGQNTEAFF

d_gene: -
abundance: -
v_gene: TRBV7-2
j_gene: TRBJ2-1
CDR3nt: TGTGCCAGCAGCTTAGGGGCCAATGAGCAGTTCTTC
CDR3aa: CASSLGANEQFF

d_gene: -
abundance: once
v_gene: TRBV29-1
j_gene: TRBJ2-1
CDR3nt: TGCAGCGTCACGGACTTCCCGGGGCAGTTCTTC
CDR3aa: CSVTDFPGQFF

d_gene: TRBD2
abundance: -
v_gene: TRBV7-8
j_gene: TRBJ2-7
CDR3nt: TGTGCCAGCAGCTTGGGACTAGCGGGGGCCTACGAGCAGTACTTC
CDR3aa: CASSLGLAGAYEQYF

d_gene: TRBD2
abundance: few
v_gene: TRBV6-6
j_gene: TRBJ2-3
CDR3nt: TGTGCCAGCAGCCCCCCCAGCTGGGGGGGGACAGATACGCAGTATTTT
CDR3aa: CASSPPSWGGTDTQYF

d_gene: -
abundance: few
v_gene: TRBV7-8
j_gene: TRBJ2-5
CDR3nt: TGTGCCAGCAGCTTAAATCGTCGAACCAGGGGAAGGCAAGAGACCCAGTACTTC
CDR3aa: CASSLNRRTRGRQETQYF

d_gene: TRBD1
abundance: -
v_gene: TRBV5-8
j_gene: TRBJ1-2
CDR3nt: TGTGCCAGCAGTTGGACAGGGGGTCCATATGGCTACACCTTC
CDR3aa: CASSWTGGPYGYTF

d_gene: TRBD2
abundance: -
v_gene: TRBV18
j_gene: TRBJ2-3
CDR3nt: TGTGCCAGCTCACCAGGAGGACTAGCGGGAGCCCCAGGGAGCACAGATACGCAGTATTTT
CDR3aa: CASSPGGLAGAPGSTDTQYF

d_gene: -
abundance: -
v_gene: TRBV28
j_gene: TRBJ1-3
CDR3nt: TGTGCCAGCGCAGGCTCTGGAAACACCATATATTTT
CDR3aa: CASAGSGNTIYF

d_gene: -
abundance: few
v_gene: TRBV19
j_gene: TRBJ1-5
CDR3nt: TGTGCCAGTAGGCCTCGTGGCCTCGGGAGGAATCAGCCCCAGCATTTT
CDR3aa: CASRPRGLGRNQPQHF

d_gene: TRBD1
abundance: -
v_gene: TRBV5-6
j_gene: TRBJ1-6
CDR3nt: TGTGCCAGCAGCTTGGGACAGGGGGCTTATTCACCCCTCCACTTT
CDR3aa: CASSLGQGAYSPLHF

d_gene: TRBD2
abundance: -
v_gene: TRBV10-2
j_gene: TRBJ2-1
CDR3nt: TGCGCCAGCAGCTTAGCGGGGGGGTACAATGAGCAGTTCTTC
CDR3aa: CASSLAGGYNEQFF

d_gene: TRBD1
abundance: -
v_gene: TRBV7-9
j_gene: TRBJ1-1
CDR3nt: TGTGCCAGCAGCCTTGGACAGGGGGTGAACACTGAAGCTTTCTTT
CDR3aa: CASSLGQGVNTEAFF

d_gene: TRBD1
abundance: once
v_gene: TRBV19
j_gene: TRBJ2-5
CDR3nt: TGTGCCAGTAGTCCCTACTTCGACAGGGGGCAAAGTACCCAAGAGACCCAGTACTTC
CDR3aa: CASSPYFDRGQSTQETQYF

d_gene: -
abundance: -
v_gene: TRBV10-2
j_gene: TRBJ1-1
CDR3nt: TGCGCCAGCGCGTCGGGAGAGAACACTGAAGCTTTCTTT
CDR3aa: CASASGENTEAFF

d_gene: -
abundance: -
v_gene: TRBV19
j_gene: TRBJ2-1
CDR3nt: TGTGCCAGTAGTCCCGATAGGGCGGGGTACAATGAGCAGTTCTTC
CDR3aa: CASSPDRAGYNEQFF

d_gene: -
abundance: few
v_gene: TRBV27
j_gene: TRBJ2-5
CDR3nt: TGTGCCAGCAGTTTAAGTATGGGAGTGGAGACCCAGTACTTC
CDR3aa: CASSLSMGVETQYF

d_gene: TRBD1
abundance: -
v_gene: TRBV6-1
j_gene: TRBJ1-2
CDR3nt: TGTGCCAGCAGCGAGAACAGGGGACGTCGTGGCTACACCTTC
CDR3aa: CASSENRGRRGYTF

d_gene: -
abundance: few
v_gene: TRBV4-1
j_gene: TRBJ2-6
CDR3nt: TGCGCCAGCAGCCAAGATGCGACAGGACTCTCTGGGGCCAACGTCCTGACTTTC
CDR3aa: CASSQDATGLSGANVLTF

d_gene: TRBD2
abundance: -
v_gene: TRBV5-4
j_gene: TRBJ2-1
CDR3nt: TGTGCCAGCAGCTTGGGCTTAGCGGGAGAGGGAAATGAGCAGTTCTTC
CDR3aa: CASSLGLAGEGNEQFF

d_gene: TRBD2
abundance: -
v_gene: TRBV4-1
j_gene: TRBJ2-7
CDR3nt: TGCGCCAGCAGCCAAGTCGCCCTAGCGGTTTCCTACGAGCAGTACTTC
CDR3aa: CASSQVALAVSYEQYF

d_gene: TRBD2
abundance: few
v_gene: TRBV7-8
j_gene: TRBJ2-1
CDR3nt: TGTGCCAGCAGCTCAATACTAGCGGAGAACTACAATGAGCAGTTCTTC
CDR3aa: CASSSILAENYNEQFF

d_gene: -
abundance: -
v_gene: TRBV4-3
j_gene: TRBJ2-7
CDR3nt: TGCGCCAGCAGCCAAGAACCGAGGAGCTCCTACGAGCAGTACTTC
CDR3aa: CASSQEPRSSYEQYF

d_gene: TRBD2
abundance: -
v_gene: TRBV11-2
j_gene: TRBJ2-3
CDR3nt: TGTGCCAGCAGCTTAGAATCGGGAGGACTGGCTACGCAGTATTTT
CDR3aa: CASSLESGGLATQYF

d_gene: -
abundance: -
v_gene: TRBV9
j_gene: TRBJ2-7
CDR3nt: TGTGCCAGCAGTCCTGCCGGGATTCCCTACGAGCAGTACTTC
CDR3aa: CASSPAGIPYEQYF

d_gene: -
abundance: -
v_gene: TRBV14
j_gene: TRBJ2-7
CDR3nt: TGTGCCAGCAGCCAATTTCAGGGGCCCTACGAGCAGTACTTC
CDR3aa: CASSQFQGPYEQYF